This T cell receptor (beta chain) was recorded in a study of blood T cell repertoires in COVID-19. Sequencing was performed with immunoSEQ multiplex PCR; in TCRdb, only in-frame clones are kept and a portion is missing. The sample holds more than 200,000 clones; approximately 86% are singletons and the top ten take nearly 2%. The CDR3 has 13 amino acids. Trimming took 8 bases from V and 10 from J; bases not matched to a gene: 8. Germline V gene data show CDR1 as MNHEY and CDR2 as SVGAGI. The sequence derives from a man younger than 45 with active or convalescent COVID-19. The chain joins TRBV6-5 to TRBJ1-6; TRBD1 aligns across 7 bases. The sequencing input was peripheral blood. This CDR3 reads CASRDSSTSPLHF. The CDR3 region has the DNA TGTGCCAGCCGGGACAGCTCCACGTCACCCCTCCACTTT.